Each of the 8 T cell receptor beta chains below was sequenced from the same sample in a study of blood T cells in healthy people across ages. Next came a second PCR, run for roughly 6 to 11 cycles, which used a sample-barcoded 5' primer along with a J-beta primer mix. Via MiXCR, TCRdb re-called the 5' RACE reads, giving one row per CDR3 protein. The sample holds some 780,000 distinct CDR3 sequences, around 50% seen once. Material for sequencing was blood. These receptors were taken from a man aged 35-49 years in good health.

A few counts support this clonotype. Germline and junction disagree at one end, which may indicate a read error. This chain uses TRBV2 with TRBJ2-1; perhaps TRBD1 as D (5 bases). Germline V gives CDR1 SNHLY, CDR2 FYNNEI. The CDR3 is 12 amino acids. The chain's CDR3 is CASREGVIEQFF. DNA for the CDR3: TGTGCCAGCAGAGAAGGGGTGATTGAGCAGTTCTTC.

This clonotype was picked up a small number of times. The chain has TRBV5-1 and TRBJ2-3; D possibly corresponds to TRBD2 (7 bases). The V end lost 0 bases, the J end lost 1 base, and 15 bases lay between the germline ends. CDR3 length equals 17 residues. The germline CDR1 and CDR2 sequences are SGHRS and YFSETQ. CDR3 residues: CASSLDPQGGGTDTQYF. In DNA, the CDR3 is TGCGCCAGCAGCTTGGATCCGCAAGGGGGGGGCACAGATACGCAGTATTTT.

J is TRBJ2-7 and V is TRBV21-1; TRBD2, the table's D call, lacks a check against the DNA. TRBV21-1 is a recognized pseudogene. CDR3 length: 16 amino acids. CDR3 DNA: TGTGCCAGCAGCAAAGTACTAGCGGGGGCCATTTACGAGCAGTACTTC. This sequence encodes CASSKVLAGAIYEQYF.

The rearrangement uses TRBV4-3 and TRBJ2-5, with D perhaps assigned TRBD1 or TRBD2 (5 bases each). The closer fit of TRBJ2-7 to the DNA end suggests the J call may be wrong. The CDR3 has 16 amino acids. CDR1 and CDR2 (germline): LGHNA, YSLEER. Written as DNA, the CDR3 is TGCGCCAGCAGCCAAGTCGGGGCAGGGCAATCCTACGAGCAGTACTTC. Translated, it gives CASSQVGAGQSYEQYF.

The genes are TRBV3-1 and TRBJ2-1; TRBD2 matches at 8 bases. V lost 4 bases and J lost 4; bases outside the gene matches: 9. The CDR3 is made up of 16 amino acids. Germline V gene data show CDR1 as LGHDT and CDR2 as YNNKEL (reference sequence). CDR3 coding DNA: TGTGCCAGCAGCCTCCTGGGACTAGGGGATTACAATGAGCAGTTCTTC. Amino acids: CASSLLGLGDYNEQFF.

The V gene is TRBV3-1, the J gene TRBJ1-2, with 9 bases fitting TRBD1. V lost 4 bases, J lost 7 bases, and 7 bases stayed unmatched. This CDR3 has 14 amino acids. CDR1 and CDR2 (germline): LGHDT, YNNKEL (reference sequence). CDR3 bases: TGTGCCAGCAGCCCGCAACAGGGGGCTGGTGGCTACACCTTC. Its translation is CASSPQQGAGGYTF.

This clonotype appeared a few times. V is TRBV10-3 and J is TRBJ2-3; D is uncertain. The CDR3 length is 15 residues. Trimming removed 0 bases at V and 5 bases at J, with 12 bases between. Germline V gene data show CDR1 as ENHRY and CDR2 as SYGVKD. CDR3 protein: CAISESNVRRDTQYF. The CDR3, as DNA: TGTGCCATCAGTGAGTCGAATGTCCGGAGAGATACGCAGTATTTT.

This chain uses TRBV7-6 with TRBJ2-4, with D possibly called TRBD1 or TRBD2 (6 bases each). The last part of the DNA fits TRBJ2-7 better; the J call may be wrong. The CDR3 covers 15 residues. Germline lookup yields CDR1 SGHVS and CDR2 FNYEAQ. The CDR3 loop is CASSKGGLTAYEQYF. The CDR3 coding sequence is TGTGCCAGCAGTAAAGGGGGGCTGACGGCCTACGAGCAGTACTTC.